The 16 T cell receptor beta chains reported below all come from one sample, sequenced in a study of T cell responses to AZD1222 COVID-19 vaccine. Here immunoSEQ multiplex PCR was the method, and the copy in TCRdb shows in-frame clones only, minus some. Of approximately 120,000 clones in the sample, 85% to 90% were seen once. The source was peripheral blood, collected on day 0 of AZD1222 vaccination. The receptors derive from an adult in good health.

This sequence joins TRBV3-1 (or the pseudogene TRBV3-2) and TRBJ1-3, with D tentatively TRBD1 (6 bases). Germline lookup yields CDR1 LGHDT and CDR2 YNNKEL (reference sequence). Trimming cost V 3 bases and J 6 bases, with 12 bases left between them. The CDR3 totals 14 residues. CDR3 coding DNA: TGTGCCAGCAGCCACCGGGACATTCCAAACACCATATATTTT. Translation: CASSHRDIPNTIYF.

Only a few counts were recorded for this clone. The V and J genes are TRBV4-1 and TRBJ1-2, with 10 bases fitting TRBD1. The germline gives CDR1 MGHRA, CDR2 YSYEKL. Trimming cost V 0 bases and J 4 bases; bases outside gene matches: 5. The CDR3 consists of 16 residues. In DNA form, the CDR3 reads TGCGCCAGCAGCCAAGACCGGGACAGGGGATCCTATGGCTACACCTTC. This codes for CASSQDRDRGSYGYTF.

The CDR3 DNA sequence: TGTGCCAGCAGTGAAGCAGCGGGATTCGACGGGCAGTATTTT. It is translated as CASSEAAGFDGQYF. This rearrangement joins TRBV6-1 to TRBJ2-3; 7 bases match TRBD2. The CDR3 sequence is 14 residues long. CDR1 is MNHNS, CDR2 SASEGT, per germline. J lost 11 bases, V lost 0 bases, and 8 bases had no gene match.

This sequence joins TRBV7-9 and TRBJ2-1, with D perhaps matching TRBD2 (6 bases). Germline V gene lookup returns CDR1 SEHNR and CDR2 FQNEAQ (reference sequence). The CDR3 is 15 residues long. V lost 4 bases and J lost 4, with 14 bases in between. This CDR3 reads CASSSLSGSYNEQFF. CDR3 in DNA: TGTGCCAGCAGCTCCCTAAGCGGGTCTTACAATGAGCAGTTCTTC.

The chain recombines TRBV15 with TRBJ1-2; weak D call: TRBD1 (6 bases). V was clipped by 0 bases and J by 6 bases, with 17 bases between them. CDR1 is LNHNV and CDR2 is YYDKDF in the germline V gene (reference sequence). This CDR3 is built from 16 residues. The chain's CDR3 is CATSRDQNRVKHGYTF. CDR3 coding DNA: TGTGCCACCAGCAGAGATCAGAACAGGGTTAAACATGGCTACACCTTC. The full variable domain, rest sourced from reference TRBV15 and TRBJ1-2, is DAMVIQNPRYQVTQFGKPVTLSCSQTLNHNVMYWYQQKSSQAPKLLFHYYDKDFNNEADTPDNFQSRRPNTSFCFLDIRSPGLGDTAMYLCATSRDQNRVKHGYTFGSGTRLTVV.

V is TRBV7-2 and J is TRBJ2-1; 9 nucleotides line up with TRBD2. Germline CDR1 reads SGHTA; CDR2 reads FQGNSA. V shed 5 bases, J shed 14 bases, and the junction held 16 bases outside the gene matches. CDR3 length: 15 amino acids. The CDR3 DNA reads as TGTGCCAGCAGCCCAGGGGGGAGCGGGGGGACGTATAAGTTCTTC. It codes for CASSPGGSGGTYKFF.

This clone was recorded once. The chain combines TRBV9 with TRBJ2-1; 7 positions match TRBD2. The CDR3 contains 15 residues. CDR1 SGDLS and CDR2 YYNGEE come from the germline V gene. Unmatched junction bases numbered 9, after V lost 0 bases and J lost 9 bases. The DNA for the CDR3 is TGTGCCAGCAGCGTAGAAGGCGGGAGAGTTAGTGAGCAGTTCTTC. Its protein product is CASSVEGGRVSEQFF.

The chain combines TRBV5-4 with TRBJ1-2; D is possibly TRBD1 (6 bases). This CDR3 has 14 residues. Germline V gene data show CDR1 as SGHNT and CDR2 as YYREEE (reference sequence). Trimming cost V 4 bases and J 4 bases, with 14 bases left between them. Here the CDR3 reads CASSNHQGSYGYTF. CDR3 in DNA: TGTGCCAGCAGCAACCATCAGGGGTCCTATGGCTACACCTTC.

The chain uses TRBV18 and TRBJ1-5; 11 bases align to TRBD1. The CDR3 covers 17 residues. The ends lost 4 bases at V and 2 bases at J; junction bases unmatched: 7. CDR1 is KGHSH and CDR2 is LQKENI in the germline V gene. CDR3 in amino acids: CASSRTGGYSGNQPQHF. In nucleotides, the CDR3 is TGTGCCAGCTCACGGACAGGGGGCTACTCTGGCAATCAGCCCCAGCATTTT. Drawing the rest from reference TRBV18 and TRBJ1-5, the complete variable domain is NAGVMQNPRHLVRRRGQEARLRCSPMKGHSHVYWYRQLPEEGLKFMVYLQKENIIDESGMPKERFSAEFPKEGPSILRIQQVVRGDSAAYFCASSRTGGYSGNQPQHFGDGTRLSIL.

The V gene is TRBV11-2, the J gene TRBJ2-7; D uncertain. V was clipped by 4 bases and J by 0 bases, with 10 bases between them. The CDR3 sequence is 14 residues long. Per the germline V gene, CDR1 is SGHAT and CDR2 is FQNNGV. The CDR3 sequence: CASSYHYTSYEQYF. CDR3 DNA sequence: TGTGCCAGCAGCTACCACTATACCTCCTACGAGCAGTACTTC.

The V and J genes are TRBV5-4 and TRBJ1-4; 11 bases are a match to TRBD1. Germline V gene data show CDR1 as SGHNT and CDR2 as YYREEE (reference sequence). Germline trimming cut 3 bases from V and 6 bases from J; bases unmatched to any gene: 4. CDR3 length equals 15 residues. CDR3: CASSSPGQGDEKLFF. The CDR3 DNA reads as TGTGCCAGCAGCTCTCCGGGACAGGGGGATGAAAAACTGTTTTTT.

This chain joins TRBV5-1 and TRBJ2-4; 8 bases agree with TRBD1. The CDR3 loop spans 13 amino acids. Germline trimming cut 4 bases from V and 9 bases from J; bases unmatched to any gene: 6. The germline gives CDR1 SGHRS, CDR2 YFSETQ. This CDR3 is CASSPQGEGIQYF. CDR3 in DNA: TGCGCCAGCAGCCCACAGGGGGAAGGCATTCAGTACTTC. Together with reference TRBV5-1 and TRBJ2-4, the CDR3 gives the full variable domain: KAGVTQTPRYLIKTRGQQVTLSCSPISGHRSVSWYQQTPGQGLQFLFEYFSETQRNKGNFPGRFSGRQFSNSRSEMNVSTLELGDSALYLCASSPQGEGIQYFGAGTRLSVL.

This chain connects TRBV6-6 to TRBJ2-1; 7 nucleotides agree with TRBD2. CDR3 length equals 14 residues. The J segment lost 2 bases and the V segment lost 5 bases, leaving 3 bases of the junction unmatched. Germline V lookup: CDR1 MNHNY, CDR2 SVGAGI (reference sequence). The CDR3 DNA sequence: TGTGCCAGCAGTGGGAGCGGGACCTACAATGAGCAGTTCTTC. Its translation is CASSGSGTYNEQFF.

In DNA, the CDR3 is TGTGCCAGCAGCCAAGAGGCTACTCGCGGGGAGCTGTTTTTT. Translating gives CASSQEATRGELFF. The rearrangement joins TRBV3-1 (or the pseudogene TRBV3-2) to TRBJ2-2, with no clear D. The length of the CDR3 is 14 residues. V was pared by 0 bases and J by 7 bases, with 9 bases between. CDR1 is LGHDT and CDR2 is YNNKEL in the germline V gene (reference sequence).

As DNA, the CDR3 is TGCGCCAGCAGCTTGGGTTCGGGCACTGAAGCTTTCTTT. This encodes CASSLGSGTEAFF. The chain carries TRBV5-1 and TRBJ1-1, with D uncertain. The CDR3 is made up of 13 amino acids. Trimming removed 0 bases from V and 4 bases from J, with 7 bases in between. Germline V CDR1 and CDR2: SGHRS, YFSETQ.

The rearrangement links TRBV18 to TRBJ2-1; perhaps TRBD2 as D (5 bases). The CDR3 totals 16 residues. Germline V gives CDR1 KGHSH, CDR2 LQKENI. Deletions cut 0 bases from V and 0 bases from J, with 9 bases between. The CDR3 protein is CASSPPRRSSYNEQFF. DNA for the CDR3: TGTGCCAGCTCACCACCCCGGAGGAGCTCCTACAATGAGCAGTTCTTC.